A selection of T cell receptor beta chains follows, all from one sample in a study of blood T cell repertoires in COVID-19. The table came from immunoSEQ multiplex PCR; TCRdb's copy has only in-frame clones and leaves some out. In the table there are 200,000 to 250,000 clones, roughly 94% of which are singletons. Sequences were obtained from peripheral blood. The receptors stem from a young man with acute or convalescent COVID-19. CDR3s include the opening cysteine and the closing phenylalanine or tryptophan. D genes are given only for firm matches.

j_gene	v_gene	d_gene	CDR3nt	CDR3aa
TRBJ2-1	TRBV5-1	-	TGCGCCAGCTCAGTTAGCAGCTCCTACAATGAGCAGTTCTTC	CASSVSSSYNEQFF
TRBJ2-1	TRBV21-1	-	TGTGCCAGCAGCATCGGGACTCTTGGAAACAATGAGCAGTTCTTC	CASSIGTLGNNEQFF
TRBJ2-2	TRBV9	TRBD2	TGTGCCAGCAGCGTATCCAGCGGGAGCCACGGGGAGCTGTTTTTT	CASSVSSGSHGELFF
TRBJ1-2	TRBV7-2	-	TGTGCCAGCAGTTCCCGAGGAACTAACTATGGCTACACCTTC	CASSSRGTNYGYTF
TRBJ2-1	TRBV3-1/TRBV3-2	TRBD2	TGTGCCAGCAGCCAAGCTGGGAGGGGCGAATGGTTCTTC	CASSQAGRGEWFF
TRBJ2-6	TRBV2	-	TGTGCCAGCGGTTCAGCTGGGGCCAACGTCCTGACTTTC	CASGSAGANVLTF
TRBJ1-2	TRBV11-2	-	TGTGCCAGCAGCCCCAAATCGTCTTACTCTGGCTACACCTTC	CASSPKSSYSGYTF
TRBJ1-2	TRBV29-1	TRBD1	TGCAGCGTTACCGGGACAGATGGTGGCTACACCTTC	CSVTGTDGGYTF
TRBJ1-2	TRBV3-1/TRBV3-2	-	TGTGCCAGCAGCCTACTTCACGGGAACTATGGCTACACCTTC	CASSLLHGNYGYTF
TRBJ2-1	TRBV2	TRBD2	TGTGCCAGCAGTCCGACTAGCGGGGCCTCCTACAATGAGCAGTTCTTC	CASSPTSGASYNEQFF
TRBJ1-5	TRBV30	-	TGTGCCTGGAACGGACAGTCTAGAAATCAGCCCCAGCATTTT	CAWNGQSRNQPQHF
TRBJ2-3	TRBV18	TRBD2	TGTGCCAGCTCACCACGTCTAGCGGAAGATACGCAGTATTTT	CASSPRLAEDTQYF
TRBJ2-6	TRBV18	-	TGTGCCAGCTCACCACAGGCGGTAAGGGCCAACGTCCTGACTTTC	CASSPQAVRANVLTF
TRBJ2-3	TRBV28	-	TGTGCCAGCTCCGGGGGTCCGGCAGATACGCAGTATTTT	CASSGGPADTQYF
TRBJ1-6	TRBV7-2	-	TGTGCCAGCAGGTCCATGAGAGCAAGCTCCTATAATTCACCCCTCCACTTT	CASRSMRASSYNSPLHF
TRBJ1-5	TRBV19	TRBD1	TGTGCCAGTAGGACCGGGACAGACTTCAATCAGCCCCAGCATTTT	CASRTGTDFNQPQHF
TRBJ1-1	TRBV19	TRBD1	TGTGCCAGTAGTGTGGGACAGACAAAAAACACTGAAGCTTTCTTT	CASSVGQTKNTEAFF